These 2 T cell receptor beta chains originate from one sample sequenced in a study of blood T cells in healthy people across ages. The authors ran a second PCR of about 6 to 12 cycles using a sample-barcoded 5' primer and a J-beta primer mix. TCRdb fed the 5' RACE reads into MiXCR, producing one record per CDR3 protein. Of 650,000 to 800,000 distinct CDR3 sequences in the sample, roughly 44% were seen once. Sequenced input: blood. The receptor source for this set is a man aged 55 to 70 in good health.

This clonotype was counted a few times. The J gene is TRBJ2-3, the V gene TRBV18; D perhaps matches TRBD2 (5 bases). Germline V lookup: CDR1 KGHSH, CDR2 LQKENI. There are 13 residues in the CDR3. The germline V and J ends were trimmed by 5 bases and 1 base, with 7 bases remaining between them. CDR3 region: CASSDGGTDTQYF. CDR3 in DNA: TGTGCCAGCTCAGACGGGGGCACAGATACGCAGTATTTT.

J is TRBJ2-3 and V is TRBV5-6; D is possibly TRBD2 (6 bases). Germline lookup yields CDR1 SGHDT and CDR2 YYEEEE. V lost 2 bases and J 2 bases, leaving 12 bases between the germline ends. This CDR3 region has 15 residues. CDR3 residues: CASSFGGRNTDTQYF. Written as DNA, the CDR3 is TGTGCCAGCAGCTTCGGAGGGAGGAACACAGATACGCAGTATTTT.